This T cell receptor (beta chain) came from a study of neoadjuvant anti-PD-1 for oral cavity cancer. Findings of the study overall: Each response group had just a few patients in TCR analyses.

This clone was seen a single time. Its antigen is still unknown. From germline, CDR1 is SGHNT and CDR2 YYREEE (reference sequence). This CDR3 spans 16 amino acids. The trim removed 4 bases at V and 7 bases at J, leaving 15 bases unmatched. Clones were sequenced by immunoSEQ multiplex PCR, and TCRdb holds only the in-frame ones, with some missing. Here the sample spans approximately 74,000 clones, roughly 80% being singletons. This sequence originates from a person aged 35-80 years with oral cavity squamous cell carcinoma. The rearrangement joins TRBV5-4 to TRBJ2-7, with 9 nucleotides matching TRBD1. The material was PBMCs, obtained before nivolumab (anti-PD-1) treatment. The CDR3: CASSQELSQGAGEQYF. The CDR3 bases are TGTGCCAGCAGCCAAGAGTTGTCACAGGGGGCGGGTGAGCAGTACTTC. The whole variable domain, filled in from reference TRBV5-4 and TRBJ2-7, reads ETGVTQSPTHLIKTRGQQVTLRCSSQSGHNTVSWYQQALGQGPQFIFQYYREEENGRGNFPPRFSGLQFPNYSSELNVNALELDDSALYLCASSQELSQGAGEQYFGPGTRLTVT.